This TCR beta chain was recovered during a study of T cells expressing NK-cell markers. Points from the study as a whole: These clonotypes also led the CD3+CD56-NKG2C+ fraction in a few donors. In 5 to 7 donors, dominant CD3+CD56+NKG2C+ clones formed roughly 1.0-7.0% of CD8+ cells.

For this clonotype: Its antigen is unknown.

For TCR beta, cDNA was produced by 5'RACE template switching with UMIs. TCRdb reprocessed the 5' RACE reads and keeps a single row for each CDR3 protein, giving no DNA. With 500,000 or so distinct CDR3 sequences in the sample, the ten largest clones hold around 4%. CDR1 is DFQATT, CDR2 SNEGSKA, per germline (reference sequence). The CDR3 consists of 18 residues. This receptor was identified in a man younger than 30 in good health. The chain joins TRBV20-1 to TRBJ2-3; TCRdb gives TRBD2 as the D gene, but with no DNA this cannot be confirmed. The sample consisted of blood T cells: a sorted CD56 or NKG2C T cell subset, CD4+ or CD8+ T cells, or bulk PBMC T cells (not recorded which). The chain's CDR3 is CSAKRGLAGVSGTDTQYF.